The clone carrying this T cell receptor beta chain was recorded only once. Its antigen is unidentified. Per sample, no less than 5 micrograms of total RNA were extracted. This entry is derived from a study of blood T cells in healthy people across ages. A second about 7 to 11 cycle PCR used barcoded and J-beta primers. From the 5' RACE reads, TCRdb called clonotypes with MiXCR, one entry per CDR3 protein. The sample has around 870,000 distinct CDR3 sequences; less than 35% are singletons. With V trimmed by 3 bases and J by 5 bases, 5 bases remained unmatched. The length of the CDR3 is 14 residues. Germline assignment: CDR1 LNHNV and CDR2 YYDKDF (reference sequence). Study results and limitations: Aged donors had fewer naive CD4+ cells and lower diversity than long-lived donors.

The TCR was taken from a woman older than 75 in good health. Sequencing was carried out using blood. The V and J genes are TRBV15 and TRBJ1-1; 8 bases are a match to TRBD1. The CDR3 nucleotides read TGTGCCACCAGCAGTCCCGGACAGGGTACTGAAGCTTTCTTT. Its translation is CATSSPGQGTEAFF.